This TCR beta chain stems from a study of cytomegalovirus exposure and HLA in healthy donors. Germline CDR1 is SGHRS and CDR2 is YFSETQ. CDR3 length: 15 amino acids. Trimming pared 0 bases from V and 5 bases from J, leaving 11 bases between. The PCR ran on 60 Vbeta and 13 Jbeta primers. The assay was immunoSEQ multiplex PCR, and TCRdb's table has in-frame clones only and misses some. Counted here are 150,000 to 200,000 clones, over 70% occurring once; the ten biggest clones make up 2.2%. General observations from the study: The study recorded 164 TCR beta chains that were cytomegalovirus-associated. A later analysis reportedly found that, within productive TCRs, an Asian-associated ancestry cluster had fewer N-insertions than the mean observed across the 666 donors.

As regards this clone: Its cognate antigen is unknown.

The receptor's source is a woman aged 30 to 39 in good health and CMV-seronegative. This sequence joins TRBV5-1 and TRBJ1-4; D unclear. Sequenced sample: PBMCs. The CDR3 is CASSLVAGKNEKLFF. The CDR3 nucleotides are TGCGCCAGCAGCTTGGTGGCGGGAAAAAATGAAAAACTGTTTTTT.